This T cell receptor (beta chain) was documented in a study of cytomegalovirus exposure and HLA in healthy donors. Regarding the study as a whole: A later analysis reportedly found fewer N-insertions in an Asian-associated ancestry cluster than the approximately 700-donor mean. Among immune exposure information, only CMV serostatus was available. Analyzed later, association rates of TCRs varied across HLA loci, with DRB1 most and HLA-C fewest.

The length of the CDR3 is 13 residues. CDR1 and CDR2 (germline): LNHNV, YYDKDF (reference sequence). V lost 6 bases, J lost 7 bases, and 6 bases stayed unmatched. PCR used 60 Vbeta primers and 13 Jbeta primers. This table comes from immunoSEQ multiplex PCR, and its TCRdb copy is limited to in-frame clones, with some not included. The sample consists of more than 85,000 clones, around 86% of them appearing once. This clone turned up a few times. The antigen is undetermined. The sample was PBMCs. J is TRBJ1-1 and V is TRBV15; 9 bases fit TRBD1. This clonotype was obtained from a woman aged 30 to 39 in good health and CMV-seronegative. CDR3 coding DNA: TGTGCCACCAGGGAGCCGGGACAGGGTGAAGCTTTCTTT. It yields the protein CATREPGQGEAFF. Full variable domain (outside the CDR3, taken from reference TRBV15 and TRBJ1-1): DAMVIQNPRYQVTQFGKPVTLSCSQTLNHNVMYWYQQKSSQAPKLLFHYYDKDFNNEADTPDNFQSRRPNTSFCFLDIRSPGLGDTAMYLCATREPGQGEAFFGQGTRLTVV.